A selection of T cell receptor beta chains follows, all from one sample in a study of T cell responses to AZD1222 COVID-19 vaccine. Sequencing was performed with immunoSEQ multiplex PCR; in TCRdb, only in-frame clones are kept and a portion is missing. In the table there are 98,000 or so clones, about 88% of which are singletons. The specimen was peripheral blood, collected 28 days after the second AZD1222 dose. These receptors originate from an adult who received the AZD1222 COVID-19 vaccine. CDR3s include the opening cysteine and the closing phenylalanine or tryptophan. Each record gives: J gene, clone size, V gene, D gene, CDR3 protein, CDR3 DNA. The D gene is left open where the match is weak. Clone size, where shown, is once, few, many, or a class for clones that have expanded.

J: TRBJ2-1; size: .; V: TRBV19; D: TRBD2; CDR3: CASRSTSGINEQFF; DNA: TGTGCCAGTAGATCGACTAGCGGGATCAATGAGCAGTTCTTC
J: TRBJ2-7; size: .; V: TRBV5-1; D: TRBD1; CDR3: CASSLGQGAVYEQYF; DNA: TGCGCCAGCAGCCTAGGACAGGGGGCGGTTTACGAGCAGTACTTC
J: TRBJ2-1; size: once; V: TRBV6-1; D: .; CDR3: CASSEGLSYNEQFF; DNA: TGTGCCAGCAGTGAGGGACTGTCCTACAATGAGCAGTTCTTC
J: TRBJ2-1; size: once; V: TRBV18; D: TRBD1; CDR3: CASSPPTGTGLNEQFF; DNA: TGTGCCAGCTCACCACCCACCGGGACAGGCCTAAATGAGCAGTTCTTC
J: TRBJ2-5; size: .; V: TRBV11-1; D: TRBD2; CDR3: CASSLQPRQSGGTQYF; DNA: TGTGCCAGCAGCTTACAACCGCGTCAGTCGGGGGGGACCCAGTACTTC
J: TRBJ2-7; size: once; V: TRBV6-5; D: .; CDR3: CATGVHGTSYEQYF; DNA: TGTGCCACCGGGGTTCACGGGACCTCCTACGAGCAGTACTTC
J: TRBJ1-5; size: .; V: TRBV27; D: .; CDR3: CASSSNQPQHF; DNA: TGTGCCAGCAGTTCGAATCAGCCCCAGCATTTT
J: TRBJ1-2; size: .; V: TRBV18; D: .; CDR3: CASSPPQGTYGYTF; DNA: TGTGCCAGCTCACCACCGCAGGGGACTTATGGCTACACCTTC
J: TRBJ1-2; size: .; V: TRBV30; D: .; CDR3: CAWSDWSVLNGYTF; DNA: TGTGCCTGGAGCGATTGGTCAGTTCTCAATGGCTACACCTTC
J: TRBJ2-7; size: .; V: TRBV10-2; D: .; CDR3: CASSKDSLKASYEQYF; DNA: TGCGCCAGCAGTAAGGACAGTCTTAAAGCCTCCTACGAGCAGTACTTC
J: TRBJ2-4; size: .; V: TRBV2; D: TRBD1; CDR3: CASTADRDSVQYF; DNA: TGTGCCAGCACCGCAGACCGGGACAGCGTTCAGTACTTC
J: TRBJ1-2; size: .; V: TRBV24-1; D: .; CDR3: CATSDFRGLNYGYTF; DNA: TGTGCCACCAGTGATTTCCGGGGACTCAACTATGGCTACACCTTC
J: TRBJ2-7; size: few; V: TRBV28; D: TRBD1; CDR3: CASSLLRGPYEQYF; DNA: TGTGCCAGCAGTTTACTGAGGGGGCCCTACGAGCAGTACTTC
J: TRBJ2-1; size: .; V: TRBV4-2; D: TRBD2; CDR3: CASSQDVASGPYNEQFF; DNA: TGTGCCAGCAGCCAAGATGTGGCTAGCGGGCCTTACAATGAGCAGTTCTTC
J: TRBJ1-2; size: .; V: TRBV12-3/TRBV12-4; D: .; CDR3: CASRPGPQGGYTF; DNA: TGTGCCAGCCGGCCGGGACCCCAGGGAGGCTACACCTTC
J: TRBJ2-7; size: .; V: TRBV13; D: TRBD2; CDR3: CASSTRTSGYEQYF; DNA: TGTGCCAGCAGCACCCGGACTAGCGGCTACGAGCAGTACTTC
J: TRBJ2-7; size: .; V: TRBV10-2; D: TRBD2; CDR3: CASTSPTSGPREQYF; DNA: TGCGCCAGCACCTCACCGACTAGCGGACCTCGGGAGCAGTACTTC
J: TRBJ2-7; size: .; V: TRBV7-6; D: TRBD1; CDR3: CASSLPAGTASYEQYF; DNA: TGTGCCAGCAGCCTACCCGCCGGGACAGCATCCTACGAGCAGTACTTC
J: TRBJ1-1; size: .; V: TRBV5-1; D: TRBD1; CDR3: CASSRGQGPSGEAFF; DNA: TGCGCCAGCAGCCGCGGACAGGGACCCTCCGGAGAAGCTTTCTTT
J: TRBJ2-1; size: .; V: TRBV6-5; D: .; CDR3: CASNEVRGLNEQFF; DNA: TGTGCCAGCAACGAAGTTAGGGGGTTAAATGAGCAGTTCTTC
J: TRBJ1-2; size: .; V: TRBV30; D: TRBD1; CDR3: CAWSDPDRGRGYTF; DNA: TGTGCCTGGAGCGATCCGGACAGGGGTAGGGGCTACACCTTC
J: TRBJ2-3; size: .; V: TRBV19; D: TRBD2; CDR3: CASTLAGGRDTQYF; DNA: TGTGCCAGTACGCTAGCGGGAGGGCGGGATACGCAGTATTTT
J: TRBJ2-6; size: .; V: TRBV18; D: TRBD2; CDR3: CASSPVSLAGFSGANVLTF; DNA: TGTGCCAGCTCACCAGTTTCGCTAGCGGGATTCTCTGGGGCCAACGTCCTGACTTTC
J: TRBJ2-3; size: .; V: TRBV29-1; D: .; CDR3: CSVEGSRTSTDTQYF; DNA: TGCAGCGTTGAAGGGTCAAGGACTAGCACAGATACGCAGTATTTT
J: TRBJ2-1; size: once; V: TRBV30; D: TRBD2; CDR3: CAGTSDSSYNEQFF; DNA: TGTGCCGGGACTAGCGACAGCTCCTACAATGAGCAGTTCTTC
J: TRBJ1-5; size: .; V: TRBV7-8; D: .; CDR3: CASSLGVTQPQHF; DNA: TGTGCCAGCAGCTTGGGGGTAACTCAGCCCCAGCATTTT
J: TRBJ1-4; size: .; V: TRBV27; D: TRBD1; CDR3: CASSPGQGAQVAAKWEKLFF; DNA: TGTGCCAGCAGTCCTGGACAGGGGGCGCAGGTTGCGGCAAAATGGGAAAAACTGTTTTTT
J: TRBJ2-1; size: .; V: TRBV1; D: .; CDR3: CTSSQPVIGNYNEQFF; DNA: TGCACCAGCAGCCAACCTGTTATCGGGAACTACAATGAGCAGTTCTTC
J: TRBJ2-1; size: .; V: TRBV19; D: TRBD2; CDR3: CASRPGAGYNEQFF; DNA: TGTGCCAGTAGACCGGGAGCGGGGTACAATGAGCAGTTCTTC
J: TRBJ2-1; size: .; V: TRBV3-1/TRBV3-2; D: .; CDR3: CASSQEPLDQGGPLRSEQFF; DNA: TGTGCCAGCAGCCAGGAACCATTAGACCAGGGGGGCCCCCTTCGGAGTGAGCAGTTCTTC
J: TRBJ1-2; size: .; V: TRBV14; D: TRBD1; CDR3: CASSQVAGQGHYGYTF; DNA: TGTGCCAGCAGCCAAGTCGCGGGACAGGGGCACTATGGCTACACCTTC
J: TRBJ1-3; size: .; V: TRBV4-1; D: .; CDR3: CASSQEALSGNTIYF; DNA: TGCGCCAGCAGCCAAGAGGCGCTCTCTGGAAACACCATATATTTT
J: TRBJ1-1; size: .; V: TRBV10-3; D: .; CDR3: CAISGGNLGTTEAFF; DNA: TGTGCCATCAGTGGGGGGAACTTAGGGACCACTGAAGCTTTCTTT
J: TRBJ2-1; size: .; V: TRBV2; D: .; CDR3: CASSELSYNEQFF; DNA: TGTGCCAGCAGTGAGTTGTCTTACAATGAGCAGTTCTTC
J: TRBJ1-2; size: .; V: TRBV7-3; D: TRBD1; CDR3: CASSTGTGPGYTF; DNA: TGTGCCAGCAGCACCGGGACAGGGCCTGGCTACACCTTC
J: TRBJ1-1; size: once; V: TRBV6-5; D: TRBD1; CDR3: CASEQGLTEAFF; DNA: TGTGCCAGCGAACAGGGGTTAACTGAAGCTTTCTTT
J: TRBJ1-2; size: .; V: TRBV5-1; D: .; CDR3: CASSPAPGEAYGYTF; DNA: TGCGCCAGCAGCCCAGCGCCGGGGGAGGCCTATGGCTACACCTTC
J: TRBJ1-3; size: .; V: TRBV4-1; D: .; CDR3: CASSLGSGNTIYF; DNA: TGCGCCAGCAGCTTAGGGTCTGGAAACACCATATATTTT
J: TRBJ1-2; size: .; V: TRBV30; D: TRBD1; CDR3: CAWSRDRGNGYTF; DNA: TGTGCCTGGAGCCGGGACAGGGGGAATGGCTACACCTTC
J: TRBJ1-1; size: .; V: TRBV14; D: .; CDR3: CASSQLLGVSVRNTEAFF; DNA: TGTGCCAGCAGCCAATTACTGGGAGTGTCCGTGAGGAACACTGAAGCTTTCTTT